This paragraph covers one T cell receptor (beta chain) sequence. The antigen it binds to is not known. Within one base of it there is no much larger clone, and no base qualities were kept. TCR CDR3 regions were amplified from genomic DNA by multiplex PCR using the deep immunoSEQ assay. For each cell subset, the extracted genomic DNA was distributed evenly across all wells of several immunoSEQ 96-well plates, and each plate served as one replicate. For unsorted PBMC, each replicate PCR was loaded with about 280 ng genomic DNA, equivalent to 25,000 to 35,000 T cell genomes. Ten immunoSEQ deep assay plates were used to sequence the unsorted PBMC genomic DNA. The purified libraries were quantified using a Qubit 3.0 fluorometer, sized with a Bioanalyzer 2100, and then quantified again using the KAPA Library Quantification kit. Every immunoSEQ 96-well plate was sequenced on a separate single-read 150-cycle Illumina NextSeq 550 flow cell. Concerning the study's data processing: Because only junctional sequences without quality scores were contained in the immunoSEQ output, filtering matching that applied to full-length reads could not be performed. Sequences were annotated with PyIR, a Python wrapper for IgBLAST v1.9, and V/J genes and CDR3 were assigned using IMGT germline references. Reads were removed for weak V/J assignments (E-value above 1e-6), missing CDR3, stop codons, out-of-frame junctions, or ambiguous translated residues. A V3J clonotype was defined by an identical inferred V gene, J gene, and CDR3 amino acid sequence. The percentage overlap between two repertoires was calculated by dividing the number of shared unique clonotypes by the size of the smaller repertoire. Richness of each repertoire was evaluated using RTK rarefaction, the Chao1 estimator, and Recon v2.1 estimates of unobserved clonotypes. TCRdb took over this immuneACCESS table, retaining in-frame rearrangements with V and J assigned. Such tables are incomplete; in checked studies, under half of the missing clones stem from an unresolved V gene, and the remainder is unexplained. V, J and clone size are taken as reported in that table, and D and trimming were inferred from the DNA itself. This sample comprises approximately 500,000 clones, 79% of them detected only once. The ten largest clones capture roughly 13% of the sample.

This specimen belongs to a study of shared clonotypes between healthy human individuals (dated by TCRdb to between 2020 and 2021). For the wider study: A couple of women and three men aged 18 to 49 years were included in the cohort. To increase sequencing depth and limit assay-specific biases, different laboratories used diverse techniques to prepare libraries and sequence TCR repertoires. The study deeply sequenced blood TCR repertoires of five healthy adults to estimate repertoire size and the extent of clonotype sharing between individuals. Each donor's leukapheresis produced roughly between roughly 0.85 and 9.5 billion PBMCs.

Taken from cysteine to phenylalanine, the CDR3 has 14 residues. CDR3 DNA is the only sequence kept; it has 42 bases, read in frame from the first base. The germline V gene (reference sequence) sets CDR1 to MNHEY and CDR2 to SMNVEV. The V end loses 1 base and the J end loses 5 bases, and a stretch of 12 bases separates them. The donors were healthy, HIV-negative adults with no recently reported acute infections or vaccinations. Every donor was a Caucasian adult living in Nashville, Tennessee, USA. For unsorted samples, roughly 90 million PBMCs were counted, and genomic DNA was extracted using the QIAamp DNA Blood Mini kit. Blood was collected by leukapheresis, and PBMCs were isolated by Ficoll-Histopaque density gradient centrifugation and then cryopreserved in liquid nitrogen vapor phase. Results and caveats for the whole study, not just this receptor: The small number of donors limited the genetic and exposure-history diversity represented. Based on pairwise subsampling, the degree of clonotype sharing among donors was expected to be affected by sequencing depth. Sampling was limited to blood, and TCR repertoires in tissue likely differ from TCR repertoires in blood.

Sequences were obtained from PBMCs. The chain employs TRBV27 and TRBJ2-7, and the D gene may be TRBD1, 5 bases matching. The sequence came from a woman aged 40 to 55 in good health. Some clones in this sample may be carry-over from other donors' samples. The sequence in DNA is TGTGCCAGCAGTTTATACTGGACAAGTGACGAGCAGTACTTC. This translates into CASSLYWTSDEQYF.